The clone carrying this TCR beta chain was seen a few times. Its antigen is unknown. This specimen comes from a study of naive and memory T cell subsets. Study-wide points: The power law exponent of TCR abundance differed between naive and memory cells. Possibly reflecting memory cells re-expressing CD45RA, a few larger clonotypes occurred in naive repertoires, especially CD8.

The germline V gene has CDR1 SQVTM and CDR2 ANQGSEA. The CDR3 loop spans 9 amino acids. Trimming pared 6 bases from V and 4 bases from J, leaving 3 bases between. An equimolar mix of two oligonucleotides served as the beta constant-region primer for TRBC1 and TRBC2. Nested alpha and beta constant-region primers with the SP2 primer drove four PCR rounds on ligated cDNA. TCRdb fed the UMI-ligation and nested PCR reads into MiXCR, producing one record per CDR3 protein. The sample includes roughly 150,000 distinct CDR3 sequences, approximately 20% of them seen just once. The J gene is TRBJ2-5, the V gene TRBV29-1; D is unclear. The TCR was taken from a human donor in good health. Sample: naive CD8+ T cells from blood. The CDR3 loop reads CSVGETQYF. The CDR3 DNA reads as TGCAGCGTCGGAGAGACCCAGTACTTC.